The rows below give T cell receptor beta chains drawn from one sample of a study of blood T cell repertoires in COVID-19. TCRdb's table, derived via immunoSEQ multiplex PCR, lists solely in-frame clones and lacks some. The sample lists about 61,000 clones, 75% to 95% occurring once. The sequencing sample was made of peripheral blood. The receptor set was obtained from a human donor in a cohort sampled during active COVID-19. CDR3s include the opening cysteine and the closing phenylalanine or tryptophan. The D gene is left open where the match is weak. Rows give clone size only sometimes, using once, few, many, or a class for an expanded clone.

d_call j_call clone_size v_call cdr3_length cdr3_aa cdr3_nt
. TRBJ2-1 . TRBV7-2 15 CASSLVRGPINEQFF TGTGCCAGCAGCTTAGTCAGGGGTCCTATCAATGAGCAGTTCTTC
TRBD1 TRBJ1-1 . TRBV5-1 15 CASSDDRGANTEAFF TGCGCCAGCAGCGACGACAGGGGGGCGAACACTGAAGCTTTCTTT
TRBD2 TRBJ2-3 . TRBV6-5 14 CASSSAGGTDTQYF TGTGCCAGCAGTTCAGCGGGGGGCACAGATACGCAGTATTTT
TRBD2 TRBJ2-1 . TRBV19 14 CASSMTSGYNEQFF TGTGCCAGTAGTATGACTAGCGGGTACAATGAGCAGTTCTTC
TRBD1 TRBJ2-5 . TRBV13 13 CASSATGGAPQYF TGTGCCAGCAGCGCGACAGGGGGAGCCCCCCAGTACTTC
. TRBJ2-1 . TRBV7-3 13 CASSSVSGNEQFF TGTGCCAGCAGCTCCGTCTCGGGCAATGAGCAGTTCTTC
TRBD1 TRBJ1-1 . TRBV30 15 CAWSGNRGVNTEAFF TGTGCCTGGAGTGGAAACAGGGGAGTCAACACTGAAGCTTTCTTT
. TRBJ1-1 . TRBV19 13 CASSFPGTSPFSF TGTGCCAGTAGTTTCCCCGGGACATCCCCATTCTCCTTT
TRBD2 TRBJ2-7 . TRBV5-1 18 CASRRNPGLAGQSYEQYF TGCGCCAGCAGGCGAAACCCGGGACTAGCGGGACAATCCTACGAGCAGTACTTC
TRBD2 TRBJ2-3 . TRBV9 16 CASSVVVSGGTDTQYF TGTGCCAGCAGCGTAGTTGTTAGCGGGGGCACAGATACGCAGTATTTT
TRBD2 TRBJ2-2 . TRBV11-2 17 CASSFFSIAGSFGELFF TGTGCCAGCAGCTTTTTTTCGATAGCGGGATCCTTCGGGGAGCTGTTTTTT
. TRBJ2-7 . TRBV19 13 CASSMWGGYEQYF TGTGCCAGTAGTATGTGGGGAGGATACGAGCAGTACTTC
TRBD2 TRBJ2-5 . TRBV27 16 CASSLSGGAGVETQYF TGTGCCAGCAGTTTATCCGGTGGCGCGGGGGTGGAGACCCAGTACTTC
TRBD1 TRBJ1-5 . TRBV6-5 14 CASSKDRGLQPQHF TGTGCCAGCAGTAAGGACAGGGGGCTCCAGCCCCAGCATTTT
. TRBJ2-5 few TRBV28 13 CASSLPGQETQYF TGTGCCAGCAGTTTACCAGGGCAAGAGACCCAGTACTTC
. TRBJ1-5 . TRBV6-1 15 CASSDEGRGDQPQHF TGTGCCAGCAGTGATGAGGGCAGGGGAGATCAGCCCCAGCATTTT
. TRBJ2-1 . TRBV7-2 14 CASSRDIPTDEQFF TGTGCCAGCAGTCGCGACATCCCTACAGATGAGCAGTTCTTC
TRBD2 TRBJ2-4 . TRBV30 14 CAWSSGRDTNIQYF TGTGCCTGGAGTTCCGGGAGGGACACAAACATTCAGTACTTC
. TRBJ2-2 once TRBV27 13 CASTGGRTGELLF TGTGCCAGCACTGGGGGCCGGACCGGGGAGCTGCTTTTT
. TRBJ1-1 . TRBV27 15 CASRSPGGGGTEAFF TGTGCCAGCAGGTCTCCCGGCGGGGGGGGGACTGAAGCTTTCTTT
. TRBJ1-4 . TRBV6-6 15 CASSYGTATNEKLFF TGTGCCAGCAGTTACGGAACAGCAACTAATGAAAAACTGTTTTTT
. TRBJ2-7 . TRBV5-6 14 CASSRAPTVGEQYF TGTGCCAGCAGCCGGGCCCCGACAGTGGGCGAGCAGTACTTC
. TRBJ1-2 . TRBV19 14 CASSSRQTLYGYTF TGTGCCAGTAGTTCGCGACAGACCCTCTATGGCTACACCTTC
TRBD2 TRBJ2-3 . TRBV5-1 14 CASSLRGGTDTQYF TGCGCCAGCAGCTTGCGGGGGGGCACAGATACGCAGTATTTT
. TRBJ2-3 once TRBV18 14 CASSGTAGGDTQYF TGTGCCAGCTCAGGGACAGCCGGGGGAGATACGCAGTATTTT
. TRBJ1-2 . TRBV18 14 CASSPRLTGGGYTF TGTGCCAGCTCACCACGCCTGACAGGTGGTGGCTACACCTTC
. TRBJ1-4 . TRBV19 14 CASSRRDHNEKLFF TGTGCCAGTAGTAGGAGGGACCATAATGAAAAACTGTTTTTT
TRBD1 TRBJ1-2 once TRBV28 14 CASSSGTAVYGYTF TGTGCCAGCAGTTCCGGGACAGCGGTATATGGCTACACCTTC
. TRBJ2-7 . TRBV5-1 15 CASSLEGFTSYEQYF TGCGCCAGCAGCTTGGAGGGGTTCACCTCCTACGAGCAGTACTTC
TRBD2 TRBJ2-7 . TRBV19 14 CASSIQREGREQYF TGTGCCAGTAGTATACAGCGGGAGGGCCGCGAGCAGTACTTC
. TRBJ1-1 . TRBV10-3 14 CAISWGGTNTEAFF TGTGCCATCAGCTGGGGAGGGACGAACACTGAAGCTTTCTTT
. TRBJ2-6 . TRBV7-8 14 CASSKGSGANVLTF TGTGCCAGCAGTAAGGGGTCTGGGGCCAACGTCCTGACTTTC
. TRBJ2-1 . TRBV2 17 CASRRLGRPRRWNEQFF TGTGCCAGCAGGCGATTGGGGCGGCCTAGGCGCTGGAATGAGCAGTTCTTC
. TRBJ1-2 once TRBV6-6 14 CASSQTGENYGYTF TGTGCCAGCAGTCAGACAGGCGAAAACTATGGCTACACCTTC
. TRBJ1-1 . TRBV6-5 14 CASSWPNRASEAFF TGTGCCAGCAGTTGGCCCAACAGGGCCAGTGAAGCTTTCTTT
. TRBJ1-1 . TRBV15 15 CATSRGVGPSGEAFF TGTGCCACCAGCAGAGGGGTAGGCCCCAGCGGTGAAGCTTTCTTT
TRBD1 TRBJ2-5 . TRBV5-1 16 CASSWSLRQGSEAQYF TGCGCCAGCAGCTGGTCTCTAAGACAGGGATCCGAGGCCCAGTACTTC
TRBD1 TRBJ1-5 . TRBV18 16 CASSPGQGASNQPQHF TGTGCCAGCTCACCGGGACAGGGGGCAAGCAATCAGCCCCAGCATTTT